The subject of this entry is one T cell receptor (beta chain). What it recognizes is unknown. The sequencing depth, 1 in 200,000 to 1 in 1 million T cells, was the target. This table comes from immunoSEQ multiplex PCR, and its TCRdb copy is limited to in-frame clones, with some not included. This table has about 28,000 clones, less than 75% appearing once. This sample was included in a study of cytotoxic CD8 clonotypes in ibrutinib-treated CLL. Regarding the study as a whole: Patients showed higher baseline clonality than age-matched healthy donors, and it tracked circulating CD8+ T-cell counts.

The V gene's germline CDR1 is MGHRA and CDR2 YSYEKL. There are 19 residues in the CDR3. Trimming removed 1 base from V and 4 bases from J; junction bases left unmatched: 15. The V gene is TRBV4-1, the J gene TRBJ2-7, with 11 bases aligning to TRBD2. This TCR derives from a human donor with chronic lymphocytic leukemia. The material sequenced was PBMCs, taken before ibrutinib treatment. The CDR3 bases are TGCGCCAGCAGCCAAGTACCTTGGCTAGCGGGGGGTACCGATTACGAGCAGTACTTC. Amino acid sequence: CASSQVPWLAGGTDYEQYF.